This is a list of T cell receptor beta chains from one sample in a study of OX40 agonist ivuxolimab in advanced cancers. Produced via immunoSEQ multiplex PCR; TCRdb's table is partial and in-frame only. The sample has approximately 45,000 clones; roughly 78% are singletons. Sequences were derived from CD4+ or CD8+ T cells sorted from blood, sampled in a trial of the OX40 agonist ivuxolimab. Source of these receptors: an adult with an advanced solid tumor such as melanoma, head and neck, liver or kidney cancer. CDR3s leave out the opening cysteine and the closing phenylalanine or tryptophan. The size entry is marked missing in some rows and otherwise reads once, few, many or a size class.

cdr3_aa: ASRVMGGTDEQF; v_call: TRBV27; clone_size: .
cdr3_aa: ATLVLGNTEAF; v_call: TRBV28; clone_size: .
cdr3_aa: ASSPRGREAEQY; v_call: TRBV5-6; clone_size: .
cdr3_aa: ASSLSEGGFYEQY; v_call: TRBV7-2; clone_size: .
cdr3_aa: ASSETAGNYGYT; v_call: TRBV7-9; clone_size: .
cdr3_aa: ASSIGRRGHGGYT; v_call: TRBV9; clone_size: .
cdr3_aa: ASSDRQAGELF; v_call: TRBV7-2; clone_size: .
cdr3_aa: ASSRDRGIATNEKLF; v_call: TRBV2; clone_size: .
cdr3_aa: ASSLNERGDAEAF; v_call: TRBV5-4; clone_size: few
cdr3_aa: ASSPTDVTNYGYT; v_call: TRBV4-2; clone_size: .
cdr3_aa: ASSGTGEGETQY; v_call: TRBV25-1; clone_size: once
cdr3_aa: ASSLARQVYTGELF; v_call: TRBV7-9; clone_size: .
cdr3_aa: ASSLGAQGANTGELF; v_call: TRBV5-4; clone_size: .
cdr3_aa: ASSIAGVSPLH; v_call: TRBV6-5; clone_size: few
cdr3_aa: ASSLGQTVPAGYT; v_call: TRBV4-1; clone_size: .
cdr3_aa: ASRELAGSYNEQF; v_call: TRBV19; clone_size: .
cdr3_aa: ASSRGPAGTLSSYNEQF; v_call: TRBV7-9; clone_size: .
cdr3_aa: ASSKGQGNYQPQH; v_call: TRBV19; clone_size: .
cdr3_aa: ASSTFMAGGSYEQY; v_call: TRBV19; clone_size: .
cdr3_aa: ASSLAPGLGETQY; v_call: TRBV5-1; clone_size: .
cdr3_aa: ASIRGLTTDTEAF; v_call: TRBV6-5; clone_size: few
cdr3_aa: ASSPPGQGVKNTEAF; v_call: TRBV18; clone_size: .
cdr3_aa: AWSDSQALKLF; v_call: TRBV30; clone_size: few
cdr3_aa: ASSISGDTYGYT; v_call: TRBV5-5; clone_size: .
cdr3_aa: ASSIGDTQY; v_call: TRBV7-8; clone_size: .
cdr3_aa: ASSSQVGYNEQF; v_call: TRBV11-2; clone_size: .
cdr3_aa: SARTGWEQY; v_call: TRBV29-1; clone_size: .
cdr3_aa: ASSKETSVSTDTQY; v_call: TRBV7-6; clone_size: .
cdr3_aa: AWSVPQVDNQPQH; v_call: TRBV30; clone_size: .
cdr3_aa: ASRPDMTSNQPQH; v_call: TRBV6-5; clone_size: .
cdr3_aa: ASSPPDSKNIQY; v_call: TRBV7-2; clone_size: .
cdr3_aa: AGSEDTHEQY; v_call: TRBV7-9; clone_size: .
cdr3_aa: ASSLVSGARTEAF; v_call: TRBV7-2; clone_size: .
cdr3_aa: ASSLHGANVLT; v_call: TRBV7-2; clone_size: .
cdr3_aa: ASSTGTANTEAF; v_call: TRBV5-1; clone_size: .
cdr3_aa: ASSYAVAGDPQY; v_call: TRBV6-5; clone_size: .
cdr3_aa: AWGTGLDYGYT; v_call: TRBV30; clone_size: .
cdr3_aa: ASTSGTGRNYGYT; v_call: TRBV5-4; clone_size: once
cdr3_aa: ASRRSPGGQETQY; v_call: TRBV10-3; clone_size: .
cdr3_aa: ASSQRGSGNTIY; v_call: TRBV4-2; clone_size: few
cdr3_aa: ASSQDTGQSNTEAF; v_call: TRBV4-3; clone_size: once
cdr3_aa: ASSLGQAKNTGELF; v_call: TRBV5-1; clone_size: .
cdr3_aa: ASSQAIAGGSDTQY; v_call: TRBV4-2; clone_size: once
cdr3_aa: ASSLARVAPGGYT; v_call: TRBV7-9; clone_size: .
cdr3_aa: AIRGTGKNTEAF; v_call: TRBV10-3; clone_size: .
cdr3_aa: ASSSSGGGELF; v_call: TRBV6-5; clone_size: .
cdr3_aa: ASSLARGGGRSYEQY; v_call: TRBV7-2; clone_size: once
cdr3_aa: ASGDGSSTDTQY; v_call: TRBV2; clone_size: .
cdr3_aa: ASSLGDRVGHGYT; v_call: TRBV7-2; clone_size: .
cdr3_aa: ASSTQGRETQY; v_call: TRBV19; clone_size: .
cdr3_aa: ASSLGLDYTDTQY; v_call: TRBV11-3; clone_size: .
cdr3_aa: ASKPAAGYGELF; v_call: TRBV7-2; clone_size: few
cdr3_aa: ASSPPVLGARDYGYT; v_call: TRBV18; clone_size: .
cdr3_aa: ASSRAGSRGYT; v_call: TRBV28; clone_size: few
cdr3_aa: ASSVGTGGEKLF; v_call: TRBV7-9; clone_size: .
cdr3_aa: ASSTTGFNQPQH; v_call: TRBV28; clone_size: .
cdr3_aa: ASGLGPGVMNTEAF; v_call: TRBV12-5; clone_size: .
cdr3_aa: ASSTGTGELF; v_call: TRBV5-1; clone_size: .
cdr3_aa: ASSIQLQPQH; v_call: TRBV5-6; clone_size: .